This passage covers 8 T cell receptor beta chains from one sample sequenced in a study of blood T cell repertoires in COVID-19. Measured with immunoSEQ multiplex PCR; TCRdb has only the in-frame clones, and not every one. Of about 160,000 clones listed, about 91% are singletons. Sequences were obtained from peripheral blood. The receptors originated from a woman aged 60-75 years who had recovered from COVID-19.

J is TRBJ1-2 and V is TRBV5-6; TRBD1 aligns across 7 bases. The V and J ends lost 1 base and 5 bases, in that order; junction bases with no gene match: 8. The germline V gene has CDR1 SGHDT and CDR2 YYEEEE. This CDR3 is 15 amino acids long. The CDR3 DNA reads TGTGCCAGCAGCTTGTTCCAGGGGGGTTTATATGGCTACACCTTC. Residues: CASSLFQGGLYGYTF.

J is TRBJ2-1 and V is TRBV6-4; perhaps TRBD1 as D (6 bases). V was cut by 5 bases and J by 5 bases, with 16 bases left in between. The CDR3 extends over 15 amino acids. The V gene's germline CDR1 is MRHNA and CDR2 SNTAGT. This CDR3 is CASSPRRGSHNEQFF. The CDR3 DNA reads TGTGCCAGCAGTCCCCGCAGGGGTAGCCACAATGAGCAGTTCTTC.

V and J are TRBV5-1 and TRBJ2-5; the match to TRBD2 covers 7 bases. CDR3 length equals 15 residues. Germline V gene sequence: CDR1 SGHRS, CDR2 YFSETQ. Trimming took 0 bases from V and 5 from J; bases not matched to a gene: 7. In nucleotides, the CDR3 is TGCGCCAGCAGCTTGGTTATAGGGGAGGGCGAGACCCAGTACTTC. Translating it yields CASSLVIGEGETQYF.

This clone appeared a few times. The J gene is TRBJ2-7, the V gene TRBV6-5, with 7 bases lining up with TRBD1. Germline assignment: CDR1 MNHEY and CDR2 SVGAGI. After removal of 11 bases from V and 4 bases from J, the junction contained 11 bases not matched to a gene. CDR3 size: 13 residues. CDR3 protein: CAGARGQEYEQYF. In DNA form, the CDR3 reads TGTGCCGGAGCTAGGGGGCAAGAGTACGAGCAGTACTTC.

This chain links TRBV25-1 with TRBJ1-2; 8 bases line up with TRBD1. After removal of 6 bases from V and 6 bases from J, the junction contained 6 bases not matched to a gene. Germline CDR1 reads MGHDK; CDR2 reads SYGVNS. The CDR3 contains 13 residues. The CDR3 spells CASRAAGGNGYTF. The CDR3 nucleotides are TGTGCCAGCAGGGCGGCAGGGGGCAATGGCTACACCTTC.

The rearrangement joins TRBV18 to TRBJ2-7; TRBD1 matches 9 bases. V lost 6 bases to trimming and J lost 2 bases; unmatched junction nucleotides: 2. In germline, CDR1 is KGHSH, CDR2 LQKENI. There are 13 residues in the CDR3. The CDR3 DNA follows: TGTGCCAGCTCCGGACAGGGGACCTACGAGCAGTACTTC. Its protein product is CASSGQGTYEQYF. Together with reference TRBV18 and TRBJ2-7, the CDR3 gives the full variable domain: NAGVMQNPRHLVRRRGQEARLRCSPMKGHSHVYWYRQLPEEGLKFMVYLQKENIIDESGMPKERFSAEFPKEGPSILRIQQVVRGDSAAYFCASSGQGTYEQYFGPGTRLTVT.

The rearrangement joins TRBV21-1 to TRBJ2-7; the table's D call TRBD1 went unverified against the DNA. TRBV21-1 is an annotated pseudogene. The CDR3 has 14 residues. This chain's CDR3 is CASSEGARGYEQYF. Here the CDR3 DNA reads TGTGCCAGCAGCGAAGGCGCCAGGGGTTACGAGCAGTACTTC.

This chain links TRBV5-1 with TRBJ1-2, with D uncertain. Per the germline V gene, CDR1 is SGHRS and CDR2 is YFSETQ. Trimming cost V 0 bases and J 4 bases, with 10 bases left between them. CDR3 size: 14 residues. CDR3 in DNA: TGCGCCAGCAGCTTGGACGCGGTATCCTATGGCTACACCTTC. It encodes CASSLDAVSYGYTF.